This entry lists 10 T cell receptor beta chains sequenced from one sample in a study of technical replicates of blood from a few donors. Sequenced by immunoSEQ multiplex PCR; TCRdb stores in-frame clones only, minus some. The sample consists of some 70,000 clones, approximately 92% of them appearing once. The specimen was T cells isolated from PBMCs. These receptors were obtained from a human donor in good health.

The chain combines TRBV6-1 with TRBJ2-1; 8 positions match TRBD2. Germline lookup yields CDR1 MNHNS and CDR2 SASEGT. The CDR3 consists of 16 residues. After removal of 0 bases from V and 1 base from J, the junction contained 2 bases not matched to a gene. The CDR3 nucleotides read TGTGCCAGCAGTGAAGCGGCGGGAGGATCCTACAATGAGCAGTTCTTC. It encodes CASSEAAGGSYNEQFF.

This chain joins TRBV27 and TRBJ2-7; TRBD1 matches at 7 bases. The CDR3 covers 12 residues. Trimming cost V 5 bases and J 3 bases; bases outside gene matches: 1. The germline V gene has CDR1 MNHEY and CDR2 SMNVEV (reference sequence). The CDR3 spells CASSPGGYEQYF. Written as DNA, the CDR3 is TGTGCCAGCAGTCCAGGGGGCTACGAGCAGTACTTC.

The chain is built from TRBV10-3 and TRBJ2-5; 16 bases line up with TRBD2. The CDR3 has 19 residues. After removal of 3 bases from V and 1 base from J, the junction contained 8 bases not matched to a gene. Per germline, CDR1 ENHRY and CDR2 SYGVKD. CDR3 sequence: CAISEPGTSGRAGQETQYF. In DNA form, the CDR3 reads TGTGCCATCAGTGAACCAGGGACTAGCGGGAGGGCAGGCCAAGAGACCCAGTACTTC.

This chain uses TRBV5-1 with TRBJ2-3; TRBD1 might be the D (5 bases). The V end was cut by 7 bases, the J end by 2 bases, with 23 bases between. Germline CDR1 is SGHRS and CDR2 is YFSETQ. This CDR3 is 17 amino acids long. CDR3 loop: CASGNRIPAANTDTQYF. The CDR3, as DNA: TGCGCCAGCGGAAACAGGATACCGGCCGCGAACACAGATACGCAGTATTTT. Variable domain in full (rest from reference TRBV5-1 and TRBJ2-3): KAGVTQTPRYLIKTRGQQVTLSCSPISGHRSVSWYQQTPGQGLQFLFEYFSETQRNKGNFPGRFSGRQFSNSRSEMNVSTLELGDSALYLCASGNRIPAANTDTQYFGPGTRLTVL.

This clone has a single count. V gene TRBV6-5 combines with J gene TRBJ1-1; TRBD1 matches 7 bases. This CDR3 is built from 14 residues. The V gene end was trimmed by 7 bases and the J gene end by 3 bases; junction bases not matched to a gene: 8. Per germline, CDR1 MNHEY and CDR2 SVGAGI. In DNA form, the CDR3 reads TGTGCCAGCATTAAAGGGGGCTCGGACACTGAAGCTTTCTTT. This encodes CASIKGGSDTEAFF.

This clone was picked up a small number of times. Other DNA sequences of this sample code for an identical CDR3. The chain recombines TRBV10-3 with TRBJ1-4; the match to TRBD1 covers 9 bases. After removal of 6 bases from V and 5 bases from J, the junction contained 7 bases not matched to a gene. The CDR3 covers 15 residues. The V gene's germline CDR1 is ENHRY and CDR2 SYGVKD. The CDR3 nucleotides are TGTGCCATCAGCGAGACCGGGACAGGGAATGAAAAACTGTTTTTT. The encoded protein is CAISETGTGNEKLFF.

The chain couples TRBV4-2 to TRBJ2-7; D unresolved. CDR1 and CDR2 from the germline V gene are LGHNA and YNFKEQ. The ends were cut back, 4 bases at V and 3 bases at J, with 22 bases in the middle. The CDR3 loop spans 17 amino acids. In DNA, the CDR3 is TGTGCCAGCAGCCCCACCCCCAAGCTGCTCTTATACTACGAGCAGTACTTC. Its protein product is CASSPTPKLLLYYEQYF.

This clone has just a few counts. The chain carries TRBV7-9 and TRBJ1-1; D is possibly TRBD1 (5 bases). Trimming removed 7 bases from V and 3 bases from J, with 12 bases in between. Germline CDR1 and CDR2: SEHNR and FQNEAQ (reference sequence). The CDR3 runs 13 residues. The CDR3 DNA reads TGTGCCAGCACGCAGGGAAGGGACACTGAAGCTTTCTTT. Its protein is CASTQGRDTEAFF.

This clone occurred once. Its ends do not fully match the called genes, so a read error is possible. V is TRBV2 and J is TRBJ2-2, with 9 nucleotides matching TRBD1. CDR1 is SNHLY and CDR2 is FYNNEI in the germline V gene. This CDR3 has 17 amino acids. CDR3 loop: CASIESRDRDHTGELFF. CDR3 coding DNA: TGTGCCAGCATTGAATCCCGGGACAGGGACCACACCGGGGAGCTGTTTTTT.

The chain couples TRBV11-3 to TRBJ2-1, with TRBD1 as a possible D gene (5 bases). V shed 2 bases and J shed 5 bases, with 10 bases lying between them. Germline CDR1 and CDR2: SGHNT and YENEEA. The CDR3 runs to 14 residues. The CDR3 DNA is TGTGCCAGCAGCTTATTTCAGGGCCACAATGAGCAGTTCTTC. This sequence encodes CASSLFQGHNEQFF.